This T cell receptor (beta chain) was recorded in a study of blood T cell repertoires in COVID-19. Whole-study context: Sample material is recorded as cDNA or gDNA derived from T cells, B-cell-depleted T cells, or PBMCs.

The CDR3 runs to 13 residues. The V gene lost 10 bases and the J gene lost 2 bases, with 14 bases spanning the gap. Assay: immunoSEQ multiplex PCR; the TCRdb copy retains only in-frame clones and omits some. The table lists approximately 500,000 clones, roughly 91% of them singletons, with 7.5% to 9% in the top ten. This clonotype was obtained from a woman in her forties or fifties with COVID-19, enrolled during active disease. The chain couples TRBV12-3 or TRBV12-4 to TRBJ1-2, with D tentatively TRBD1 (5 bases). Material for sequencing was peripheral blood. CDR3 sequence (DNA): TGTGCCACCAGGGCCCGGAGAAACTATGGCTACACCTTC. Its protein product is CATRARRNYGYTF.